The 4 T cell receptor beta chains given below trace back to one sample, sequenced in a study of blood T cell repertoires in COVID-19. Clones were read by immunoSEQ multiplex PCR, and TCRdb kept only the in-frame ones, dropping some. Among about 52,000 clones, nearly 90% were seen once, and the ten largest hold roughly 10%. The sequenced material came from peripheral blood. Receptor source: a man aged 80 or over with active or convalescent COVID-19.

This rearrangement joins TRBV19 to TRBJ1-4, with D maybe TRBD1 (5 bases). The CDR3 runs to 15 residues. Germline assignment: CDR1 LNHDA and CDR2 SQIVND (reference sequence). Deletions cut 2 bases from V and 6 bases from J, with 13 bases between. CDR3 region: CASSIPSRGDEKLFF. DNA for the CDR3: TGTGCCAGTAGTATACCGTCTAGGGGTGATGAAAAACTGTTTTTT.

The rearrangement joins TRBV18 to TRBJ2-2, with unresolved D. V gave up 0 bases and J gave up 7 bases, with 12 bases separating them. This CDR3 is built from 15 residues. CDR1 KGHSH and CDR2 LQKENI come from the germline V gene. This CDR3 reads CASSPPRPQDGELFF. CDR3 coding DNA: TGTGCCAGCTCACCACCAAGACCTCAGGACGGGGAGCTGTTTTTT. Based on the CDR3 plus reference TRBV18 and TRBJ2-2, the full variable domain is NAGVMQNPRHLVRRRGQEARLRCSPMKGHSHVYWYRQLPEEGLKFMVYLQKENIIDESGMPKERFSAEFPKEGPSILRIQQVVRGDSAAYFCASSPPRPQDGELFFGEGSRLTVL.

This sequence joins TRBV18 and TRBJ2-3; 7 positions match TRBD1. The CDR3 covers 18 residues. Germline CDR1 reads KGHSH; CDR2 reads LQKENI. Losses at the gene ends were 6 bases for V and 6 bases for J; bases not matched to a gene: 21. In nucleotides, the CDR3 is TGTGCCAGCTCCCTGAGGGGGCAGGCTGTAACCTTTATGGATACGCAGTATTTT. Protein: CASSLRGQAVTFMDTQYF. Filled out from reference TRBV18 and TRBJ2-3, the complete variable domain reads NAGVMQNPRHLVRRRGQEARLRCSPMKGHSHVYWYRQLPEEGLKFMVYLQKENIIDESGMPKERFSAEFPKEGPSILRIQQVVRGDSAAYFCASSLRGQAVTFMDTQYFGPGTRLTVL.

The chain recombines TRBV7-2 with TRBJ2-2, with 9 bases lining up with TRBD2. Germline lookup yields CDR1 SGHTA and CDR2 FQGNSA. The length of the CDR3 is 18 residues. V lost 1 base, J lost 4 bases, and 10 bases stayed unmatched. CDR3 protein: CASSLEVSGGLSTGELFF. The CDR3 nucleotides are TGTGCCAGCAGCTTAGAAGTAAGCGGGGGGCTTTCCACCGGGGAGCTGTTTTTT.